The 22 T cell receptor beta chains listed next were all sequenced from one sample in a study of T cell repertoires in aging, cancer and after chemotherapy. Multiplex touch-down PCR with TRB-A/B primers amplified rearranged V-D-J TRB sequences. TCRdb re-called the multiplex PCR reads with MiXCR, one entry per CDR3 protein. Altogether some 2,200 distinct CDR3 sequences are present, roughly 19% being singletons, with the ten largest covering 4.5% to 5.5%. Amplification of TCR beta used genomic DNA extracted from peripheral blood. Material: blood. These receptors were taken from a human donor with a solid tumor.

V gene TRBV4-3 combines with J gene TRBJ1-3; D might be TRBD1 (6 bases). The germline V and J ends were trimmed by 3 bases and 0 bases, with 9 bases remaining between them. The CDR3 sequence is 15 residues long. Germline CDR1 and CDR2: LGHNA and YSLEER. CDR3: CASSQDRYSGNTIYF. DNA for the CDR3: TGCGCCAGCAGCCAGGACAGATACTCTGGAAACACCATATATTTT.

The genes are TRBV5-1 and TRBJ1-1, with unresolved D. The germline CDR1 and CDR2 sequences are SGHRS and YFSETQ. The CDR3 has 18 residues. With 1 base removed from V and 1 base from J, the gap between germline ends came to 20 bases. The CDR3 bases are TGCGCCAGCAGCTTGAGTGCCACCCAGAACCGCCGGAACACTGAAGCTTTCTTT. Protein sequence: CASSLSATQNRRNTEAFF.

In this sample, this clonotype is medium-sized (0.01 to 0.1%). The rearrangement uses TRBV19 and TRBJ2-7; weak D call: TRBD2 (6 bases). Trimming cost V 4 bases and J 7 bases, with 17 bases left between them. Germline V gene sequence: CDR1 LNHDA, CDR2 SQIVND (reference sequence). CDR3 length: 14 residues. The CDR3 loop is CASSTRDFYGEQYF. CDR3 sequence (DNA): TGTGCCAGTAGTACCCGGGACTTCTATGGGGAGCAGTACTTC.

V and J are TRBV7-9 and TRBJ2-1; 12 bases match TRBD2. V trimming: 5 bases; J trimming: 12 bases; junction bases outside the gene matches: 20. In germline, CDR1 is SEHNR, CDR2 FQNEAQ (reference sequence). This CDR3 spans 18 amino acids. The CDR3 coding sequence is TGTGCCAGCAGCCCTAGAACTAGCGGACTAGCGGGAAGTTCAGGGCAGTTCTTC. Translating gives CASSPRTSGLAGSSGQFF.

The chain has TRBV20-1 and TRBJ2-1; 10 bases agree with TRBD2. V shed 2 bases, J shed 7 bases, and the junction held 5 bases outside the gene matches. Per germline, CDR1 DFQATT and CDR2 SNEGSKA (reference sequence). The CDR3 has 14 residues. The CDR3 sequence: CSARRSSGSNEQFF. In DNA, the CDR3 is TGCAGTGCTAGACGGTCTAGCGGGAGTAATGAGCAGTTCTTC.

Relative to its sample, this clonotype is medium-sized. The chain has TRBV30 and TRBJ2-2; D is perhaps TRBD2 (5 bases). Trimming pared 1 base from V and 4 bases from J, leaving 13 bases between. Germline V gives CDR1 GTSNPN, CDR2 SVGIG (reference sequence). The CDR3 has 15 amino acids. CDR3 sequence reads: CAWSGTPIFTGELFF. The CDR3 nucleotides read TGTGCCTGGAGTGGGACTCCCATCTTCACCGGGGAGCTGTTTTTT.

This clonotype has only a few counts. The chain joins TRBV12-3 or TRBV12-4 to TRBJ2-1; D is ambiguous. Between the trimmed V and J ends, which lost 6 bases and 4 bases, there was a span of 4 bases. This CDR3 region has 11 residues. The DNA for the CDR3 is TGTGCCAGCAGCGGGTACAATGAGCAGTTCTTC. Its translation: CASSGYNEQFF.

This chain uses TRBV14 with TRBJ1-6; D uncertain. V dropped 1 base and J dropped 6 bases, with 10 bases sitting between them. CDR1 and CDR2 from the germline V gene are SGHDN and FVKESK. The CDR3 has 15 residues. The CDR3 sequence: CASSQVAARNSPLHF. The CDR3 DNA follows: TGTGCCAGCAGCCAAGTGGCCGCCCGTAATTCACCCCTCCACTTT.

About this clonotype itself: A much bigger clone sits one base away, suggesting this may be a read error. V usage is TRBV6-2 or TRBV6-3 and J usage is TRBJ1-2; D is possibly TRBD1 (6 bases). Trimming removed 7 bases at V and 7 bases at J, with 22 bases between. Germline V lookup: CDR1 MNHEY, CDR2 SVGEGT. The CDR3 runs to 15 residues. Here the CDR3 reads CASTKRNRVSSGYTF. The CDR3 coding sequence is TGTGCCAGCACCAAACGGAACAGGGTGAGCAGTGGCTACACCTTC.

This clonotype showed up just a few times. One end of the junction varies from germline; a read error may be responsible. CDR3 protein: CASSLEGRTSTGADTQYF. DNA for the CDR3: TGTGCCAGCAGCCTAGAAGGACGGACTTCTACGGGCGCAGATACGCAGTATTTT. The chain couples TRBV11-2 to TRBJ2-3, with D possibly TRBD2 on 5 matching bases. The CDR3 has 18 residues. Per the germline V gene, CDR1 is SGHAT and CDR2 is FQNNGV. Full variable domain (missing parts from reference TRBV11-2 and TRBJ2-3): EAGVAQSPRYKIIEKRQSVAFWCNPISGHATLYWYQQILGQGPKLLIQFQNNGVVDDSQLPKDRFSAERLKGVDSTLKIQPAKLEDSAVYLCASSLEGRTSTGADTQYFGPGTRLTVL.

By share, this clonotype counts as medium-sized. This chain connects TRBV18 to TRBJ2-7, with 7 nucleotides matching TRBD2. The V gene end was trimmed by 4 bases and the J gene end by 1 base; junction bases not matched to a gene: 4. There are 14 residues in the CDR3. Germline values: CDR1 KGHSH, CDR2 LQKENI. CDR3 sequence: CASSRLALSYEQYF. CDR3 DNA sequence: TGTGCCAGCTCACGACTAGCCCTTTCCTACGAGCAGTACTTC. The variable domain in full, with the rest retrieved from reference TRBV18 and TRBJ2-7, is NAGVMQNPRHLVRRRGQEARLRCSPMKGHSHVYWYRQLPEEGLKFMVYLQKENIIDESGMPKERFSAEFPKEGPSILRIQQVVRGDSAAYFCASSRLALSYEQYFGPGTRLTVT.

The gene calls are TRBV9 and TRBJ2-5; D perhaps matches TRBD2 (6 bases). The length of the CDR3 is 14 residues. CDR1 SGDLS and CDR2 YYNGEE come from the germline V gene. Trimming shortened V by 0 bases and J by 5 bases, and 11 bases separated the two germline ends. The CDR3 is CASSVGGAGETQYF. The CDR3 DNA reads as TGTGCCAGCAGCGTAGGTGGGGCGGGGGAGACCCAGTACTTC.

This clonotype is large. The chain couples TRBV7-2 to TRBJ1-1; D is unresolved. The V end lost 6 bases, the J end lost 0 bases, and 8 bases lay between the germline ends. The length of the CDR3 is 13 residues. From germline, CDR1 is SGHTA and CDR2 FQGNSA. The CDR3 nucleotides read TGTGCCAGCAGTGACACCATGAACACTGAAGCTTTCTTT. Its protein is CASSDTMNTEAFF.

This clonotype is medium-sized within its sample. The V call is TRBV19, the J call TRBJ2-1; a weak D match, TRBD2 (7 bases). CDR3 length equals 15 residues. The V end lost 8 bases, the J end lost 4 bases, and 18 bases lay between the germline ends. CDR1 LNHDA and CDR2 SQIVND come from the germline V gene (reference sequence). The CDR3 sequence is CASGLMGGPYNEQFF. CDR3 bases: TGTGCCAGTGGGTTGATGGGGGGGCCTTACAATGAGCAGTTCTTC.

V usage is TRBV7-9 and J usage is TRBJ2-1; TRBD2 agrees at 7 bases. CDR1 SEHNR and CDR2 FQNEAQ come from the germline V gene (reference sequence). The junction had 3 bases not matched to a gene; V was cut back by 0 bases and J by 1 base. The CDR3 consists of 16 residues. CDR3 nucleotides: TGTGCCAGCAGCTTAGCGCTCGGGAGGTCCTACAATGAGCAGTTCTTC. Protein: CASSLALGRSYNEQFF.

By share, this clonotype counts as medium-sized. CDR3 DNA sequence: TGCAGTGCTAGGGACAGGGGGCAGGCGTACACTGAAGCTTTCTTT. Translated: CSARDRGQAYTEAFF. This chain connects TRBV20-1 to TRBJ1-1, with TRBD1 matching 11 bases. CDR1 is DFQATT, CDR2 SNEGSKA, per germline (reference sequence). This CDR3 contains 15 residues. The J segment lost 3 bases and the V segment lost 3 bases, leaving 6 bases of the junction unmatched.

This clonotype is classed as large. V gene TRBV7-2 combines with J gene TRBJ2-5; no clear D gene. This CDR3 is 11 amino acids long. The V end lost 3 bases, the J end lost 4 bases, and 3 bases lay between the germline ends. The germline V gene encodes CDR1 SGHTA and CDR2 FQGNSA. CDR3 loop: CASSFPETQYF. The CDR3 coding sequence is TGTGCCAGCAGCTTCCCAGAGACCCAGTACTTC.

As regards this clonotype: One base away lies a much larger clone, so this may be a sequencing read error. CDR3 nucleotide sequence: TGCAGTGCCTCCCCGGACAGGGGCCCCGCAGGCTCCTACGTGCAGTACTTC. Its translation: CSASPDRGPAGSYVQYF. V and J are TRBV20-1 and TRBJ2-7, with TRBD1 identical over 9 bases. The CDR3 loop spans 17 amino acids. Per germline, CDR1 DFQATT and CDR2 SNEGSKA (reference sequence).

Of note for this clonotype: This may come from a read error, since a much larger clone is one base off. In DNA form, the CDR3 reads TGTGTCAGTAGTAAGACAGGGGGCATTGAAGCTTTCTTT. This gives the protein CVSSKTGGIEAFF. The rearrangement links TRBV19 to TRBJ1-1, with TRBD1 identical over 10 bases. The CDR3 is made up of 13 amino acids. In germline, CDR1 is LNHDA, CDR2 SQIVND (reference sequence).

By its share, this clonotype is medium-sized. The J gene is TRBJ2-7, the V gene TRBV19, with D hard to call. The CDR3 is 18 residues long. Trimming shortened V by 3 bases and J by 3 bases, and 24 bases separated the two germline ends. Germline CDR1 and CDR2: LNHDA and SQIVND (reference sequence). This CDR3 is CASSIMVLRSGPGYEQYF. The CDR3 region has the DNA TGTGCCAGTAGTATTATGGTTTTGCGGAGTGGACCTGGCTACGAGCAGTACTTC.

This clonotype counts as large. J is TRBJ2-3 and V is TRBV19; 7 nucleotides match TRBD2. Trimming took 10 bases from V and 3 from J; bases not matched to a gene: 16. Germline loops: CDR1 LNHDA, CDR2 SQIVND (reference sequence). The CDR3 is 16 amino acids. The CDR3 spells CATRSRGREGTDTQYF. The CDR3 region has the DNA TGTGCCACCCGATCTAGGGGCAGGGAGGGGACAGATACGCAGTATTTT.

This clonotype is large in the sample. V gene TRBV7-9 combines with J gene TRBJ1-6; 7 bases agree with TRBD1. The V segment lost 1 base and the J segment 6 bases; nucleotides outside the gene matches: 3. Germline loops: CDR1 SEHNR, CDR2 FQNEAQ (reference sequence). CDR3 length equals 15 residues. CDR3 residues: CASSLEDRRNSPLHF. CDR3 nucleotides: TGTGCCAGCAGCTTAGAGGACAGGCGTAATTCACCCCTCCACTTT.